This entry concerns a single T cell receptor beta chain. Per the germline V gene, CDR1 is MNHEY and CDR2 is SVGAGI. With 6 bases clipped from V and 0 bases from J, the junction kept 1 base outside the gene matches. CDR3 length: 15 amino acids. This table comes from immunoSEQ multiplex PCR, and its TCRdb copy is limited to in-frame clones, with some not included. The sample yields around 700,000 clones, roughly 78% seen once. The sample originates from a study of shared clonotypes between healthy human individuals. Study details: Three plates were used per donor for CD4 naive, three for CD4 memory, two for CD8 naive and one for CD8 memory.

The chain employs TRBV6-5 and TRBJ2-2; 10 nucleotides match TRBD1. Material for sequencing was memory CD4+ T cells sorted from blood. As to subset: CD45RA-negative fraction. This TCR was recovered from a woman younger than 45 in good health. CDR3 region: CASRDRGPNTGELFF. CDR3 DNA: TGTGCCAGCAGAGACAGGGGGCCGAACACCGGGGAGCTGTTTTTT.